Sequencing of this TCR beta chain was carried out in a study of blood T cell repertoires in COVID-19 (dated by TCRdb to the early 2020s). Study-level background: Samples from collaborators originated in the United States, Italy and Spain and spanned both the acute and convalescent phases of COVID-19. The sample metadata nearly always contained a de-identified subject ID, COVID-19 status, age in years and sex. Samples came from the ongoing ImmuneRACE study (first 160 participants) plus 1,254 subjects from 6 global collaborators. The material from the prospective study consisted of cDNA or gDNA derived from T cells, B-cell-depleted T cells, or PBMCs. A freely available public database, intended as a resource for researchers studying the immune response to SARS-CoV-2, is where the repertoires were released. Deeply sampled blood TCRbeta repertoires from subjects exposed to, actively infected with, or recovered from COVID-19 were included in the dataset. Where available, HLA class I and class II types were taken from metadata supplied by the sample provider and were not determined by assay-based typing. The paper's findings and limits, for the study overall: The quantity of clinical and demographic metadata differed by source and by participant and was supplied without curation.

TCRbeta CDR3 regions were amplified from genomic DNA using the immunoSEQ Assay, a bias-controlled multiplex PCR. As for the authors' bioinformatics: The number of nucleated cells in each sample was estimated from the amplification of reference gene primers within the assay. Sequence reads were collapsed and filtered to measure the absolute abundance of every unique TCRbeta CDR3 rearrangement. Productive Simpson clonality was computed per sample as the square root of Simpson's diversity index over productive rearrangements. TCRdb obtained this table from immuneACCESS and retained in-frame rearrangements with V and J assigned. These tables miss some clones; where compared with another copy, unresolved V genes account for less than half of the shortfall, and the remainder is unexplained. That table is the source of V, J and clone size, and D and trimming were worked out from the DNA. The sample profile shows about 250,000 clones; roughly 84% of them were found once. The top ten clones comprise 2% to 2.5% of the sample.

A second Seattle source provided samples from volunteer blood donors who had recovered from COVID-19. Each collaborating institution followed its own protocols to collect whole blood in K2EDTA tubes. For TCRbeta analysis, collaborators shipped samples in one of three forms: frozen whole blood, isolated PBMCs, or DNA extracted from either of those sample types. V lost 6 bases and J lost 2 bases, and the count of bases not matched to a germline gene is 11. CDR1 and CDR2, per the germline V gene, are MNHEY and SVGEGT. The CDR3 runs 16 amino acids, cysteine and phenylalanine included. The read is trimmed to its CDR3 DNA, 48 bases read in frame from base 1. With regard to this clone: Its antigen is unknown. Within one base of it there is no much larger clone, and no base qualities were kept.

This TCR came from a woman aged 35 to 49 who had recovered from COVID-19. Input material: peripheral blood. This receptor chain uses TRBV6-2 or TRBV6-3 and TRBJ2-5; the junction holds 8 bases that match TRBD2. The base sequence is TGTGCCAGCAGCTGGACTAGCAGTCCTCGGCAAGAGACCCAGTACTTC. This sequence encodes CASSWTSSPRQETQYF.